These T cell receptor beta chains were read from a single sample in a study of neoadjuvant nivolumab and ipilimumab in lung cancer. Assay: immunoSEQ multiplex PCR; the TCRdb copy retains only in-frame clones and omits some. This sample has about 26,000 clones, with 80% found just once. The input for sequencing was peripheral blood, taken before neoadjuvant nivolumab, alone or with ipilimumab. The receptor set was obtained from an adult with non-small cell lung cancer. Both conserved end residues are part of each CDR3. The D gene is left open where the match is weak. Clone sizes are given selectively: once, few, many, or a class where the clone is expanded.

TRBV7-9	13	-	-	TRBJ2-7	CASSHGAGYEQYF	TGTGCCAGCAGCCACGGGGCCGGCTACGAGCAGTACTTC
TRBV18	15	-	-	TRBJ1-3	CASSPLAVSGNTIYF	TGTGCCAGCTCACCACTTGCAGTCTCTGGAAACACCATATATTTT
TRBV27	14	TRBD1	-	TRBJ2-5	CASSYDRGLETQYF	TGTGCCAGCAGTTACGACAGGGGGCTGGAGACCCAGTACTTC
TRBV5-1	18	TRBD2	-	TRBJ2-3	CASSVGLAGISSTDTQYF	TGCGCCAGCAGCGTAGGACTAGCGGGTATTTCTAGCACAGATACGCAGTATTTT
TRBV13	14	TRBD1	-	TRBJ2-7	CASSLGGTVYEQYF	TGTGCCAGCAGCTTAGGCGGGACAGTATACGAGCAGTACTTC
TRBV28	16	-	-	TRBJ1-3	CASSARGTRTGNTIYF	TGTGCCAGCAGTGCGAGAGGGACAAGGACTGGAAACACCATATATTTT
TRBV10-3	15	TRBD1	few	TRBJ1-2	CAISDPTGRYDGYTF	TGTGCCATCAGTGACCCGACAGGGAGGTACGATGGCTACACCTTC
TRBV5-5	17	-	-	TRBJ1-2	CASSSIIGRESVYGYTF	TGTGCCAGCAGCTCAATTATTGGTAGGGAATCAGTCTATGGCTACACCTTC
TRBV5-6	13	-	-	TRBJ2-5	CASSSQGGETQYF	TGTGCCAGCAGTTCTCAGGGGGGAGAGACCCAGTACTTC
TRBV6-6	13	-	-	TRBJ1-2	CASSQTSNYGYTF	TGTGCCAGCAGTCAGACAAGCAACTATGGCTACACCTTC
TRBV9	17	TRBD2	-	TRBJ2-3	CASSVASLAGGTDTQYF	TGTGCCAGCAGCGTAGCTTCACTAGCGGGGGGCACAGATACGCAGTATTTT
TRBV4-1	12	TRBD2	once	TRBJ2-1	CASSQRGNEQFF	TGCGCCAGCAGCCAGCGGGGGAATGAGCAGTTCTTC
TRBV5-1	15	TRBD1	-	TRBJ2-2	CASSPGQGNPGELFF	TGCGCCAGCAGCCCGGGACAGGGGAATCCCGGGGAGCTGTTTTTT
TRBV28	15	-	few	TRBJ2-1	CASSLVGGSYNEQFF	TGTGCCAGCAGCCTCGTGGGCGGCTCCTACAATGAGCAGTTCTTC
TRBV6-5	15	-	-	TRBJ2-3	CASTKSWGGQGTQYF	TGTGCCAGCACCAAGTCGTGGGGAGGTCAGGGTACGCAGTATTTT
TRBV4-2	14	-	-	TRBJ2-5	CASSRQGGGETQYF	TGTGCCAGCAGCCGCCAGGGGGGTGGAGAGACCCAGTACTTC
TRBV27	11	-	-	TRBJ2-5	CASSTQETQYF	TGTGCCAGCAGCACCCAAGAGACCCAGTACTTC
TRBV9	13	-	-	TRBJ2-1	CASSVAPDTPQFF	TGTGCCAGCAGCGTAGCCCCCGACACTCCTCAGTTCTTC
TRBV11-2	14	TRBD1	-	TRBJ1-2	CASIGVQGAKGYTF	TGTGCCAGCATCGGAGTACAGGGGGCGAAGGGCTACACCTTC
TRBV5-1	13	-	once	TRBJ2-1	CASSLGQGYEQFF	TGCGCCAGCAGCTTGGGCCAGGGGTATGAGCAGTTCTTC
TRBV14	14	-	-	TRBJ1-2	CASSQVIGLYGYTF	TGTGCCAGCAGCCAAGTTATAGGTCTCTATGGCTACACCTTC
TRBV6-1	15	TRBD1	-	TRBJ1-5	CASSPLDRAVQPQHF	TGTGCCAGCAGTCCCCTTGACAGGGCGGTTCAGCCCCAGCATTTT
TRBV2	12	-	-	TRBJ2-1	CASSLTGNEQFF	TGTGCCAGCAGTCTGACAGGCAATGAGCAGTTCTTC
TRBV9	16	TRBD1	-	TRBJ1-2	CASSVEGRGHLPGYTF	TGTGCCAGCAGCGTAGAGGGCAGGGGGCATCTCCCTGGCTACACCTTC
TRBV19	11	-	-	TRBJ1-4	CASSEVEKLFF	TGTGCCAGTAGCGAGGTCGAAAAACTGTTTTTT
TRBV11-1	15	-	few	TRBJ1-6	CASSFGGVGNSPLHF	TGTGCCAGCAGCTTTGGGGGAGTCGGCAATTCACCCCTCCACTTT
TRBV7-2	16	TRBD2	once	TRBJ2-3	CASSPGLAGGGNTQYF	TGTGCCAGCAGCCCCGGACTAGCGGGGGGCGGTAATACGCAGTATTTT
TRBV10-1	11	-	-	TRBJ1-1	CASSGLGMAFF	TGCGCCAGCAGTGGTCTGGGGATGGCTTTCTTT
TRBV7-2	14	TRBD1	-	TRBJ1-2	CASSATDRGPGYTF	TGTGCCAGCAGCGCAACGGACAGGGGGCCTGGCTACACCTTC
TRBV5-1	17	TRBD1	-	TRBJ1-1	CASSLVPPGQGGTEAFF	TGCGCCAGCAGCTTGGTTCCCCCCGGACAGGGGGGCACTGAAGCTTTCTTT
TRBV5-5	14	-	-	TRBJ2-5	CASSPQGLGETQYF	TGTGCCAGCAGCCCCCAAGGGCTAGGGGAGACCCAGTACTTC
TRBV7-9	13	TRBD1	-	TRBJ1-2	CASSLAGGGGYTF	TGTGCCAGCAGCTTGGCAGGGGGTGGAGGCTACACCTTC
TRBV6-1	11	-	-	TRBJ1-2	CASRDTYGYTF	TGTGCCAGCCGGGACACCTATGGCTACACCTTC
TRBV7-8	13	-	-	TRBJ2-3	CASSLGEGDTQYF	TGTGCCAGCAGCTTAGGGGAAGGAGATACGCAGTATTTT
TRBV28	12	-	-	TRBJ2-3	CASSLDGDTQYF	TGTGCCAGCAGTTTGGACGGTGATACGCAGTATTTT
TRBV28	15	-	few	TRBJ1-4	CASKIPGTQNEKLFF	TGTGCCAGCAAAATCCCCGGGACACAGAATGAAAAACTGTTTTTT
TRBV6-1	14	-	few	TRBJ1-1	CASNAGRVSAEAFF	TGTGCCAGCAATGCAGGGAGGGTTTCGGCTGAAGCTTTCTTT
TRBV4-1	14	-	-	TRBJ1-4	CASSLEGGEEKLFF	TGCGCCAGCAGCCTAGAGGGGGGAGAAGAAAAACTGTTTTTT
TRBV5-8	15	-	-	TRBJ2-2	CASSLGQGGIGELFF	TGTGCCAGCAGCTTGGGCCAGGGCGGAATCGGGGAGCTGTTTTTT
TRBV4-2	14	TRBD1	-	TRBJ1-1	CASSHLGQGNEAFF	TGTGCCAGCAGCCATTTAGGACAGGGTAATGAAGCTTTCTTT